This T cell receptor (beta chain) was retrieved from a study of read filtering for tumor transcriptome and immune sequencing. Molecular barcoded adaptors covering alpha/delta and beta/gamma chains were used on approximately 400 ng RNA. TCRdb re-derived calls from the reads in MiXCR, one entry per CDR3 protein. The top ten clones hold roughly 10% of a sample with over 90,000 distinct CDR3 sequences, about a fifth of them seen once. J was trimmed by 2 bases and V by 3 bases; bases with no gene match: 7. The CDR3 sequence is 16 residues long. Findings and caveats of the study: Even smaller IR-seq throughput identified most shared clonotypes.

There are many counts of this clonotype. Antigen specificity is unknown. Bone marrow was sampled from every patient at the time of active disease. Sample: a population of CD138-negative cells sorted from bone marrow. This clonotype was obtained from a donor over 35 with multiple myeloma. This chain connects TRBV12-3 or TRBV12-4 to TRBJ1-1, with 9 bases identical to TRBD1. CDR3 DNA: TGTGCCAGCAGTTTGGACAGGGGTTCGTTTAACACTGAAGCTTTCTTT. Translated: CASSLDRGSFNTEAFF.